These T cell receptor beta chains were read from a single sample in a study of cytomegalovirus exposure and HLA in healthy donors. Generated by immunoSEQ multiplex PCR, the TCRdb table keeps only in-frame clones and is missing some. The table lists about 160,000 clones, roughly 82% of them singletons. The sequenced sample consisted of PBMCs. The receptors derive from a man aged 45-65 years in good health and CMV-seropositive. The CDR3 runs from the conserved cysteine through the conserved F or W. The D gene is left open where the match is weak. The size entry is marked missing in some rows and otherwise reads once, few, many or a size class.

d_call	clone_size	j_call	v_call	cdr3_aa	cdr3_nt
.	.	TRBJ2-3	TRBV7-6	CASSLEPADTDTQYF	TGTGCCAGCAGCTTAGAACCAGCGGACACAGATACGCAGTATTTT
.	.	TRBJ1-2	TRBV6-1	CASSEGGGNYGYTF	TGTGCCAGCAGTGAAGGAGGGGGAAACTATGGCTACACCTTC
.	.	TRBJ2-7	TRBV11-2	CASSLDRLSSYEQYF	TGTGCCAGCAGCTTAGACCGACTGAGCTCCTACGAGCAGTACTTC
TRBD1	.	TRBJ1-1	TRBV18	CASSPRGQGSGTEAFF	TGTGCCAGCTCACCACGGGGACAGGGGTCGGGTACTGAAGCTTTCTTT
.	few	TRBJ1-1	TRBV6-6	CASSFLQGNTEAFF	TGTGCCAGCAGTTTCTTACAGGGGAACACTGAAGCTTTCTTT
TRBD1	once	TRBJ1-2	TRBV15	CATSRDVGDRDGYTF	TGTGCCACCAGCAGGGACGTAGGGGACAGGGATGGCTACACCTTC
.	.	TRBJ1-4	TRBV6-1	CASSEPGLGYEKLFF	TGTGCCAGCAGTGAGCCGGGACTTGGTTATGAAAAACTGTTTTTT
TRBD1	.	TRBJ2-1	TRBV14	CASSQVPGQGGRNEQFF	TGTGCCAGCAGCCAAGTACCGGGACAGGGGGGGCGGAATGAGCAGTTCTTC
TRBD1	.	TRBJ1-4	TRBV9	CASSVSGGGNEKLFF	TGTGCCAGCAGCGTGTCAGGGGGCGGAAATGAAAAACTGTTTTTT
TRBD1	.	TRBJ2-7	TRBV5-1	CASHGGTGIEQYF	TGCGCCAGCCATGGGGGGACAGGGATCGAGCAGTACTTC
.	few	TRBJ1-3	TRBV18	CASSPTRQLSGNTIYF	TGTGCCAGCTCACCGACAAGACAGCTCTCTGGAAACACCATATATTTT
TRBD2	once	TRBJ2-4	TRBV10-1	CASSESGLAAGGNIQYF	TGCGCCAGCAGTGAGTCGGGACTAGCGGCCGGAGGGAACATTCAGTACTTC
TRBD2	.	TRBJ2-7	TRBV2	CASKPGTSLSYEQYF	TGTGCCAGCAAACCCGGGACTAGTCTCTCCTACGAGCAGTACTTC
.	once	TRBJ1-3	TRBV5-1	CASSLDRYSGNTIYF	TGCGCCAGCAGCTTGGACCGCTACTCTGGAAACACCATATATTTT
.	.	TRBJ2-7	TRBV19	CASSNQGNYEQYF	TGTGCCAGTAGTAACCAGGGGAACTACGAGCAGTACTTC
TRBD2	.	TRBJ2-3	TRBV5-1	CASGLAGGGAPDTQYF	TGCGCCAGCGGACTAGCGGGAGGGGGGGCCCCAGATACGCAGTATTTT
.	few	TRBJ1-1	TRBV7-3	CASSLSGGSTEAFF	TGTGCCAGCAGCTTAAGCGGCGGGAGCACTGAAGCTTTCTTT
.	.	TRBJ1-2	TRBV6-5	CASSDTDYGYTF	TGTGCCAGCAGTGACACTGACTATGGCTACACCTTC
.	.	TRBJ2-7	TRBV14	CASSQVDTISYEQYF	TGTGCCAGCAGCCAAGTGGACACCATCTCCTACGAGCAGTACTTC
TRBD2	.	TRBJ2-3	TRBV6-6	CASSSSGRGTDTQYF	TGTGCCAGCAGTTCTAGCGGGAGGGGTACAGATACGCAGTATTTT
.	once	TRBJ2-7	TRBV19	CASSDGGRYEQYF	TGTGCCAGTTCGGACGGAGGACGATACGAGCAGTACTTC
.	once	TRBJ2-1	TRBV6-5	CASSFSPGNEQFF	TGTGCCAGCAGTTTTTCCCCGGGCAATGAGCAGTTCTTC
.	.	TRBJ1-1	TRBV5-4	CASSSTGLNTEAFF	TGTGCCAGCAGCTCCACAGGATTGAACACTGAAGCTTTCTTT
TRBD1	once	TRBJ1-2	TRBV28	CASSLGQVFYGYTF	TGTGCCAGCAGTTTGGGACAGGTGTTCTATGGCTACACCTTC
.	.	TRBJ1-5	TRBV7-9	CASSLAGSSNQPQHF	TGTGCCAGCAGCTTAGCCGGTTCTAGCAATCAGCCCCAGCATTTT
.	.	TRBJ1-1	TRBV7-9	CASSSSGITSTEAFF	TGTGCCAGCAGCTCCTCCGGGATCACGAGCACTGAAGCTTTCTTT
.	.	TRBJ1-4	TRBV5-6	CASSLWTAEKLFF	TGTGCCAGCAGCTTGTGGACAGCCGAAAAACTGTTTTTT
.	.	TRBJ2-2	TRBV5-1	CASSFRGTTGELFF	TGCGCCAGCAGCTTTCGCGGGACCACCGGGGAGCTGTTTTTT
TRBD1	.	TRBJ1-5	TRBV7-8	CASSGPRDRGQQPQHF	TGTGCCAGCAGCGGCCCCCGGGACAGGGGTCAACAGCCCCAGCATTTT
TRBD1	.	TRBJ2-2	TRBV5-4	CASSLLGQGTGELFF	TGTGCCAGCAGCTTGTTAGGACAGGGGACCGGGGAGCTGTTTTTT
.	.	TRBJ2-3	TRBV20-1	CSGTSTDTQYF	TGCAGTGGCACTAGCACAGATACGCAGTATTTT
TRBD1	.	TRBJ1-3	TRBV5-4	CASSLDRGRVGNTIYF	TGTGCCAGCAGCTTGGACAGGGGGCGCGTTGGAAACACCATATATTTT
TRBD1	.	TRBJ1-1	TRBV10-3	CAISETGTGHTEAFF	TGTGCCATCAGTGAAACCGGGACAGGTCACACTGAAGCTTTCTTT
.	.	TRBJ2-2	TRBV5-1	CASTGVNANTGELFF	TGCGCCAGCACGGGGGTGAACGCGAACACCGGGGAGCTGTTTTTT
TRBD1	.	TRBJ2-7	TRBV10-3	CAIRKPGQGSHEQYF	TGTGCCATCAGAAAACCGGGACAGGGGTCCCACGAGCAGTACTTC
.	.	TRBJ1-2	TRBV19	CASSIALRGGYGYTF	TGTGCCAGTAGTATAGCCCTTCGGGGAGGATATGGCTACACCTTC
.	.	TRBJ2-1	TRBV10-3	CAISESAGLTYNEQFF	TGTGCCATCAGTGAGTCGGCAGGGCTTACCTACAATGAGCAGTTCTTC
TRBD1	few	TRBJ2-7	TRBV11-2	CASSDPGQRFYEQYF	TGTGCCAGCAGCGATCCGGGACAGAGGTTCTACGAGCAGTACTTC
TRBD1	.	TRBJ2-2	TRBV30	CAWGGQGNTGELFF	TGTGCCTGGGGGGGACAGGGGAACACCGGGGAGCTGTTTTTT
TRBD1	.	TRBJ2-1	TRBV7-6	CASSTTGAGYDEQFF	TGTGCCAGCAGCACAACAGGGGCAGGATACGATGAGCAGTTCTTC
.	.	TRBJ2-3	TRBV13	CASSLRGGKTDTQYF	TGTGCCAGCAGCTTACGAGGAGGGAAGACAGATACGCAGTATTTT
TRBD1	.	TRBJ1-4	TRBV5-6	CASSRSGTGEKLFF	TGTGCCAGCAGCCGCTCCGGGACAGGGGAGAAACTGTTTTTT
TRBD2	few	TRBJ2-7	TRBV11-2	CASSSRGTSGEGQYF	TGTGCCAGCAGCTCAAGGGGGACTAGCGGGGAGGGCCAGTACTTC
TRBD1	.	TRBJ1-2	TRBV15	CATSSILIPGQPSENYGYTF	TGTGCCACCAGCAGCATATTAATACCGGGACAGCCCTCAGAGAACTATGGCTACACCTTC
.	.	TRBJ1-1	TRBV19	CASSMGPVVKGTEAFF	TGTGCCAGTAGTATGGGGCCGGTCGTAAAGGGCACTGAAGCTTTCTTT
.	.	TRBJ1-5	TRBV2	CASSLGPDSNQPQHF	TGTGCCAGCAGTCTCGGTCCCGATAGCAATCAGCCCCAGCATTTT
TRBD2	.	TRBJ2-5	TRBV29-1	CSASTSLETQYF	TGCAGCGCATCGACTAGCCTAGAGACCCAGTACTTC
.	.	TRBJ1-1	TRBV30	CAWSLGEDTEAFF	TGTGCCTGGAGTCTAGGGGAGGACACTGAAGCTTTCTTT
TRBD1	.	TRBJ1-1	TRBV7-6	CASSLAVPQGAADTEAFF	TGTGCCAGCAGCTTAGCGGTTCCCCAGGGGGCTGCGGACACTGAAGCTTTCTTT
.	.	TRBJ2-7	TRBV11-2	CASSFSQGPYEQYF	TGTGCCAGCAGCTTTTCACAGGGACCCTACGAGCAGTACTTC
.	few	TRBJ1-1	TRBV27	CASRMSPEETEAFF	TGTGCCAGCAGGATGTCACCGGAGGAGACTGAAGCTTTCTTT
TRBD1	few	TRBJ1-4	TRBV11-2	CASSLGTGSNEKLFF	TGTGCCAGCAGCTTAGGGACAGGGTCTAATGAAAAACTGTTTTTT
TRBD1	once	TRBJ1-2	TRBV2	CASSEWPHGDREPNYGHTF	TGTGCCAGCAGTGAATGGCCTCACGGTGACAGGGAGCCTAACTATGGCCACACCTTC